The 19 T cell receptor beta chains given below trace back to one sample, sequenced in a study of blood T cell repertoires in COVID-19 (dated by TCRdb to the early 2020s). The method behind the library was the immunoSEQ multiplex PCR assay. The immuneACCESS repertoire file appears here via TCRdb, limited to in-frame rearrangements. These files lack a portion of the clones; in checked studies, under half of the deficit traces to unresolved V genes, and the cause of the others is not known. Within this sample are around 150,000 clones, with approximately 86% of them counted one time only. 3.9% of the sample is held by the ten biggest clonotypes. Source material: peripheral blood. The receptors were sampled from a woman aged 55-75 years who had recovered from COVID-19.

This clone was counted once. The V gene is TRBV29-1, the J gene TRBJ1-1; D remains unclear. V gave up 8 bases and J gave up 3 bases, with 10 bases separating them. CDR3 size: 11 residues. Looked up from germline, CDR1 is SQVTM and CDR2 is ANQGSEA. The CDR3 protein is CSPLGYTEAFF. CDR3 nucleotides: TGCAGCCCCCTTGGCTACACTGAAGCTTTCTTT.

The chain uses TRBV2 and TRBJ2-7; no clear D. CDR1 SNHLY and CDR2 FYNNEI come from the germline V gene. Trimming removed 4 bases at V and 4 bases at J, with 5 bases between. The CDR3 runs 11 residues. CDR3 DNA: TGTGCCAGCAGTGTTTTATACGAGCAGTACTTC. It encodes CASSVLYEQYF.

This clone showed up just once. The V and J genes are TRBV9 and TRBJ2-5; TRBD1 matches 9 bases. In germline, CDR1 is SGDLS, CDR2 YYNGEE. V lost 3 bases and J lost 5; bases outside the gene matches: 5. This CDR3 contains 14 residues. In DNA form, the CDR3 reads TGTGCCAGCAGCGGCACAGGGGGCGGGGAGACCCAGTACTTC. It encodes CASSGTGGGETQYF.

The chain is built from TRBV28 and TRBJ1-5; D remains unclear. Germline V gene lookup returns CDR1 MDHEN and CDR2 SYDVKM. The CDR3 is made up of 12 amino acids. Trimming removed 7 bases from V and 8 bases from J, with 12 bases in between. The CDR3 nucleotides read TGTGCCAGCACCATCGGGATGGAGCCCCAGCATTTT. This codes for CASTIGMEPQHF.

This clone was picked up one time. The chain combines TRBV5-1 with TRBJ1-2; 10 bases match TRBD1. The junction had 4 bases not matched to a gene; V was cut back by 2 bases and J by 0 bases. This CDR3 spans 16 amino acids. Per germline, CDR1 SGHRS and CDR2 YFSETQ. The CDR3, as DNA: TGCGCCAGCAGCTTCGGGACAGGGGCTCCTAACTATGGCTACACCTTC. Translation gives CASSFGTGAPNYGYTF.

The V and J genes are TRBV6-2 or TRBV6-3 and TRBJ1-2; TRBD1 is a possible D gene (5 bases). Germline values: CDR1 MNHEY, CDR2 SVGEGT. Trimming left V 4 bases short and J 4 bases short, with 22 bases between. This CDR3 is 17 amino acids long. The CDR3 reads CASSFVRKKGLGYGYTF. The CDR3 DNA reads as TGTGCCAGCAGTTTTGTGAGGAAGAAGGGGTTGGGCTATGGCTACACCTTC.

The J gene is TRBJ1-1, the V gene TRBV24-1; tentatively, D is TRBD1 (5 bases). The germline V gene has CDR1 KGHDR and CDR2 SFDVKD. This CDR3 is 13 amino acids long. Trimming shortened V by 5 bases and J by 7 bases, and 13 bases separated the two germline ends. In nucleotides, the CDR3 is TGTGCCACCAGTGTCCCGGGGGGGAGTGAAGCTTTCTTT. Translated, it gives CATSVPGGSEAFF.

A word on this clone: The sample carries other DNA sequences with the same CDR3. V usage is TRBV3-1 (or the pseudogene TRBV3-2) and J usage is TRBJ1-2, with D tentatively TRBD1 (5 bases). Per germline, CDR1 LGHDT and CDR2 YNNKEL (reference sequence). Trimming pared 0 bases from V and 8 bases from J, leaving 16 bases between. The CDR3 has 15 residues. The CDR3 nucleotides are TGTGCCAGCAGCCAAGATCCAGGGCTAGTGGGCGGCTACACCTTC. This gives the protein CASSQDPGLVGGYTF.

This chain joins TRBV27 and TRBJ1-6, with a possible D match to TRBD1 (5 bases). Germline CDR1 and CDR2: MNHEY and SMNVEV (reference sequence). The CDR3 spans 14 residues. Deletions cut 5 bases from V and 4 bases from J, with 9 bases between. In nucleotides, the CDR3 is TGTGCCAGCAGTGACAGACCTTATAATTCACCCCTCCACTTT. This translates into CASSDRPYNSPLHF.

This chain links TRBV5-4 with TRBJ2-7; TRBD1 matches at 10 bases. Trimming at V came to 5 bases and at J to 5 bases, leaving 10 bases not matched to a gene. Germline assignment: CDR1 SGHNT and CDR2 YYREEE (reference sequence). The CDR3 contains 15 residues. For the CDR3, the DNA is TGTGCCAGCAGTCGAACTGACAGGGGGCTGGACGAGCAGTACTTC. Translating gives CASSRTDRGLDEQYF.

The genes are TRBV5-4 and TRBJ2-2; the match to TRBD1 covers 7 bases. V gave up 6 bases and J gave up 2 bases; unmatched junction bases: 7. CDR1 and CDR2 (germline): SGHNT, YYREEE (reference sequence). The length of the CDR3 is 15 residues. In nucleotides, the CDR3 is TGTGCCAGCACCATGGGACAGCTCAACACCGGGGAGCTGTTTTTT. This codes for CASTMGQLNTGELFF.

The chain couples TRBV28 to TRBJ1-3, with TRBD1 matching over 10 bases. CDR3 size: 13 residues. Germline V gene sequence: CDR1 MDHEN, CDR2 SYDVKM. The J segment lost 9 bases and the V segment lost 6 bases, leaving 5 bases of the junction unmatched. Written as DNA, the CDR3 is TGTGCCAGCAGCTCGGGACAGGGGAGCACCATATATTTT. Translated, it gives CASSSGQGSTIYF. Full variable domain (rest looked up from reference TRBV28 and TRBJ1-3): DVKVTQSSRYLVKRTGEKVFLECVQDMDHENMFWYRQDPGLGLRLIYFSYDVKMKEKGDIPEGYSVSREKKERFSLILESASTNQTSMYLCASSSGQGSTIYFGEGSWLTVV.

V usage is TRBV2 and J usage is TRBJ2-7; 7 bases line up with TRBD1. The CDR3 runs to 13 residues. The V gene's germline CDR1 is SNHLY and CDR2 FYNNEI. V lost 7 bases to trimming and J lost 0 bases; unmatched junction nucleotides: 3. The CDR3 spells CASNTGVSYEQYF. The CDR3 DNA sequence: TGTGCCAGCAATACAGGGGTCTCCTACGAGCAGTACTTC.

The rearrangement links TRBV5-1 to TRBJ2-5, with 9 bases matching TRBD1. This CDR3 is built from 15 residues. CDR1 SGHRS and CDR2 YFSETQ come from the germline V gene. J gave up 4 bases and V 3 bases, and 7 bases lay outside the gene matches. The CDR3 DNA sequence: TGCGCCAGCAGCTGGACAGGGGATGTACGAGAGACCCAGTACTTC. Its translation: CASSWTGDVRETQYF.

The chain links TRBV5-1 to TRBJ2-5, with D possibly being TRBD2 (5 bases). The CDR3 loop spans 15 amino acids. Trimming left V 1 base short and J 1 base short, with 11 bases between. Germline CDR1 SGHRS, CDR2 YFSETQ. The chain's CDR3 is CASSLFPGSQETQYF. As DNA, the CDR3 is TGCGCCAGCAGCTTGTTTCCGGGGTCCCAAGAGACCCAGTACTTC.

CDR3 nucleotides: TGTGCCAGCAGCTTAGTTAATAACTACGAGCAGTACTTC. Translating it yields CASSLVNNYEQYF. The gene calls are TRBV7-8 and TRBJ2-7; no clear D. This CDR3 comprises 13 residues. Germline V CDR1 and CDR2: SGHVS, FQNEAQ. Deletions cut 1 base from V and 3 bases from J, with 7 bases between.

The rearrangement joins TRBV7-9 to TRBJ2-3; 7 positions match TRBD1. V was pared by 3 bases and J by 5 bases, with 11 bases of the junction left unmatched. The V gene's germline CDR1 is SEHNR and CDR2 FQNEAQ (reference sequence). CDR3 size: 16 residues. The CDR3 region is CASSLYGTGTEDTQYF. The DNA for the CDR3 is TGTGCCAGCAGCTTGTACGGTACGGGGACAGAAGATACGCAGTATTTT.

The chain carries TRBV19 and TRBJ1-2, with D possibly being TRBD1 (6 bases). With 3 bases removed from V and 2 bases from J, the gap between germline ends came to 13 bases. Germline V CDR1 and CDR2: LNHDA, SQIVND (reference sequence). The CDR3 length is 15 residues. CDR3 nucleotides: TGTGCCAGTAGTATTCTTCGGCAGGGGAACTATGGCTACACCTTC. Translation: CASSILRQGNYGYTF.

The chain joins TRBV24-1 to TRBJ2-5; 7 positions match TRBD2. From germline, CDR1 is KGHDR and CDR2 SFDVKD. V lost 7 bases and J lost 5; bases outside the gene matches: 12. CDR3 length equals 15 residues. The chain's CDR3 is CATSPSSGGMETQYF. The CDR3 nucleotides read TGTGCCACCAGCCCAAGCTCCGGGGGGATGGAGACCCAGTACTTC.